This paragraph reports one T cell receptor beta chain. The antigen is unknown. These data originate in a study of CD8 T cells in ankylosing spondylitis. V lost 6 bases and J lost 2, with 15 bases in between. The CDR3 sequence is 15 residues long. CDR1 and CDR2 from the germline V gene are MNHEY and SVGEGT. A quantitative 5'-RACE method, one with molecular barcodes, was used to make TCR beta libraries. TCRdb processed the 5' RACE reads anew with MiXCR; each CDR3 protein has one entry. The data contain 250,000 to 300,000 distinct CDR3 sequences, 18% of them singletons. Findings and caveats of the study: The study looked at matched synovial fluid samples from ankylosing spondylitis patients. Disease-linked clones were reported to be significantly enriched there. Prior literature has documented some motif variants in synovial fluid and blood from reactive arthritis. What seemed typical of ankylosing spondylitis blood was a TCR beta motif built from several highly homologous variants.

The V gene is TRBV6-2 or TRBV6-3, the J gene TRBJ2-3, with D perhaps matching TRBD2 (5 bases). Sequenced input: blood, either unsorted or a sorted T cell fraction (not recorded which). This TCR was recovered from a male donor with ankylosing spondylitis or in good health (not recorded which). The CDR3 DNA is TGTGCCAGCAGAATCCAACTAGATTCCACAGATACGCAGTATTTT. It encodes CASRIQLDSTDTQYF.